The source of this T cell receptor beta chain is a study of post-analysis software for immune sequencing data. Study-level results: Comparison of patients with controls showed five or six TRBV segments more frequent in patients, TRBV5-6, TRBV5-1 and TRBV20-1 among them.

Trimming stripped 6 bases from V and 7 bases from J, with 22 bases between. The CDR3 has 14 amino acids. Germline assignment: CDR1 DFQATT and CDR2 SNEGSKA (reference sequence). A note on this clonotype: Its antigen is unidentified.

Researchers reported that TCR beta cDNA libraries carried unique molecular identifiers. TCRdb itself ran the PCR reads through MiXCR, one entry per CDR3 protein. The table records hundreds of thousands of distinct CDR3 sequences, approximately 59% of them present only once. The sequencing input was blood. The chain recombines TRBV20-1 with TRBJ2-7; maybe TRBD2 (5 bases). This clonotype was obtained from a girl aged 2-10 years with multiple sclerosis. The CDR3 DNA reads TGCAGTGCCACCTCCGGGCTAGCACCTAGAGAGCAGTACTTC. Translating gives CSATSGLAPREQYF.